These 20 T cell receptor beta chains came from one sample sequenced in a study of cytomegalovirus exposure and HLA in healthy donors. The table came from immunoSEQ multiplex PCR; TCRdb's copy has only in-frame clones and leaves some out. The sample holds more than 250,000 clones, roughly 89% seen once. The sequencing input was PBMCs. The receptors were sampled from a woman under 30 in good health and CMV-seronegative.

The chain employs TRBV9 and TRBJ2-1, with 13 bases lining up with TRBD2. From germline, CDR1 is SGDLS and CDR2 YYNGEE. With 4 bases clipped from V and 7 bases from J, the junction kept 5 bases outside the gene matches. The CDR3 contains 15 residues. CDR3: CASSSGLAGFNEQFF. The CDR3, as DNA: TGTGCCAGCAGCTCGGGACTAGCGGGGTTTAATGAGCAGTTCTTC.

The chain employs TRBV5-6 and TRBJ1-1; D perhaps matches TRBD1 (5 bases). Germline CDR1 and CDR2: SGHDT and YYEEEE. The CDR3 is made up of 12 amino acids. V was trimmed by 1 base and J by 11 bases, leaving 12 bases between them. The CDR3 sequence is CASSLPQGEAFF. The CDR3 nucleotides are TGTGCCAGCAGCTTGCCCCAGGGTGAGGCTTTCTTT.

This clone has a single count. This sequence joins TRBV7-9 and TRBJ2-1; 7 bases align to TRBD2. Germline V lookup: CDR1 SEHNR, CDR2 FQNEAQ (reference sequence). The CDR3 is 17 residues long. V trimming: 1 base; J trimming: 7 bases; junction bases outside the gene matches: 13. This CDR3 reads CASSLVWGGRAENEQFF. The CDR3 DNA follows: TGTGCCAGCAGCTTAGTGTGGGGAGGGAGGGCCGAGAATGAGCAGTTCTTC.

The CDR3 loop reads CASSLGTGSSNQPQHF. CDR3 nucleotides: TGTGCCAGCAGCTTAGGGACAGGGAGTAGCAATCAGCCCCAGCATTTT. V is TRBV7-8 and J is TRBJ1-5; 8 positions agree with TRBD1. Germline-derived CDR1 and CDR2 are SGHVS and FQNEAQ. V trimming: 1 base; J trimming: 0 bases; junction bases outside the gene matches: 2. The CDR3 runs to 16 residues.

This clone has a single count. V usage is TRBV7-2 and J usage is TRBJ2-7, with D perhaps matching TRBD2 (6 bases). The length of the CDR3 is 13 residues. Trimming pared 7 bases from V and 4 bases from J, leaving 14 bases between. CDR1 and CDR2 from the germline V gene are SGHTA and FQGNSA. Here the CDR3 DNA reads TGTGCCAGCACCCTTAATCGGGAGTACGAGCAGTACTTC. Translation: CASTLNREYEQYF.

This clone was observed a single time. V usage is TRBV9 and J usage is TRBJ2-5, with 8 bases matching TRBD2. J was trimmed by 5 bases and V by 0 bases; bases with no gene match: 9. The length of the CDR3 is 16 residues. Germline CDR1 and CDR2: SGDLS and YYNGEE. The CDR3 sequence: CASSVGVQRETETQYF. The CDR3 DNA is TGTGCCAGCAGCGTAGGGGTCCAGCGGGAGACGGAGACCCAGTACTTC.

V and J are TRBV27 and TRBJ2-1; 9 nucleotides line up with TRBD2. Germline V gene data show CDR1 as MNHEY and CDR2 as SMNVEV (reference sequence). The CDR3 contains 16 residues. V trimming: 2 bases; J trimming: 6 bases; junction bases outside the gene matches: 8. CDR3: CASSLIGGRALNEQFF. CDR3 DNA: TGTGCCAGCAGTTTAATCGGCGGGAGGGCCCTCAATGAGCAGTTCTTC.

This clone was seen a single time. The chain uses TRBV19 and TRBJ2-7, with 9 bases that match TRBD1. This CDR3 spans 15 amino acids. Germline-derived CDR1 and CDR2 are LNHDA and SQIVND (reference sequence). V lost 3 bases, J lost 4 bases, and 7 bases stayed unmatched. The CDR3 reads CASSIPGQGLYEQYF. As DNA, the CDR3 is TGTGCCAGTAGTATCCCGGGACAGGGTTTATACGAGCAGTACTTC.

Concerning this clone itself: Distinct nucleotide sequences in the sample also encode this CDR3. The gene calls are TRBV18 and TRBJ2-7; no definite D call. V lost 0 bases, J lost 0 bases, and 6 bases lay in between. CDR3 length equals 14 residues. The germline CDR1 and CDR2 sequences are KGHSH and LQKENI. The CDR3 nucleotides read TGTGCCAGCTCACCACCGGGCCTCTCCTACGAGCAGTACTTC. It is translated as CASSPPGLSYEQYF. The complete variable domain, with remaining parts taken from reference TRBV18 and TRBJ2-7, reads NAGVMQNPRHLVRRRGQEARLRCSPMKGHSHVYWYRQLPEEGLKFMVYLQKENIIDESGMPKERFSAEFPKEGPSILRIQQVVRGDSAAYFCASSPPGLSYEQYFGPGTRLTVT.

The chain is built from TRBV10-1 and TRBJ2-1; 12 bases are a match to TRBD2. Losses at the gene ends were 6 bases for V and 6 bases for J; bases not matched to a gene: 12. The length of the CDR3 is 17 residues. Germline loops: CDR1 WNHNN, CDR2 SYGVQD (reference sequence). As DNA, the CDR3 is TGCGCCAGCAGGGACCAGGCTAGCGGGAGGGATGGCAATGAGCAGTTCTTC. This gives the protein CASRDQASGRDGNEQFF.

CDR3 DNA sequence: TGTGCCAGCAGGACTATTGATCAGCCCCAGCATTTT. Its translation is CASRTIDQPQHF. This rearrangement joins TRBV28 to TRBJ1-5; D uncertain. The V end lost 6 bases, the J end lost 5 bases, and 8 bases lay between the germline ends. From germline, CDR1 is MDHEN and CDR2 SYDVKM. The CDR3 runs to 12 residues.

This clone showed up just a few times. In the same sample, other DNA sequences code for this CDR3. The chain has TRBV6-5 and TRBJ2-7; TRBD2 matches 8 bases. V was pared by 4 bases and J by 2 bases, with 1 base of the junction left unmatched. The CDR3 sequence is 13 residues long. The germline V gene encodes CDR1 MNHEY and CDR2 SVGAGI. CDR3 in DNA: TGTGCCAGCAGTTTAGCGGGAACCTACGAGCAGTACTTC. Translating it yields CASSLAGTYEQYF.

J is TRBJ1-1 and V is TRBV7-2, with TRBD1 matching over 8 bases. The CDR3 totals 13 residues. J gave up 5 bases and V 5 bases, and 4 bases lay outside the gene matches. Germline V gene sequence: CDR1 SGHTA, CDR2 FQGNSA. The CDR3 DNA reads TGTGCCAGCAGCCAGGGGGCGCGGACTGAAGCTTTCTTT. Residues: CASSQGARTEAFF.

The V call is TRBV11-1, the J call TRBJ1-5, with D maybe TRBD1 (5 bases). The CDR3 runs 16 residues. The V gene lost 10 bases and the J gene lost 0 bases, with 19 bases spanning the gap. Germline CDR1 and CDR2: SGHAT and FQDESV (reference sequence). The CDR3 DNA reads TGTGCCACCCCCCGGGGGGACTTCCATAGCAATCAGCCCCAGCATTTT. This sequence encodes CATPRGDFHSNQPQHF.

CDR3 residues: CASSSDTGNTIYF. CDR3 nucleotide sequence: TGTGCCAGCAGCTCGGACACGGGAAACACCATATATTTT. The chain carries TRBV7-9 and TRBJ1-3; a possible D gene is TRBD1 (5 bases). The CDR3 has 13 amino acids. The V end lost 4 bases, the J end lost 4 bases, and 8 bases lay between the germline ends. CDR1 SEHNR and CDR2 FQNEAQ come from the germline V gene (reference sequence).

V usage is TRBV5-4 and J usage is TRBJ2-3; 9 nucleotides align to TRBD1. The ends lost 2 bases at V and 6 bases at J; junction bases unmatched: 4. This CDR3 region has 14 residues. Germline V gives CDR1 SGHNT, CDR2 YYREEE (reference sequence). The CDR3 loop reads CASSFWGTGDTQYF. CDR3 nucleotide sequence: TGTGCCAGCAGCTTCTGGGGGACAGGGGATACGCAGTATTTT.

The chain is built from TRBV7-2 and TRBJ1-2; D is perhaps TRBD1 (6 bases). Germline-derived CDR1 and CDR2 are SGHTA and FQGNSA. CDR3 length equals 15 residues. The V end lost 5 bases, the J end lost 3 bases, and 16 bases lay between the germline ends. CDR3 amino acids: CASSPGEAGHYGYTF. CDR3 nucleotide sequence: TGTGCCAGCAGCCCAGGGGAAGCGGGGCACTATGGCTACACCTTC.

Details on this clone: The junction and the germline gene differ at one end; a read error may be behind it. The chain joins TRBV4-1 to TRBJ2-7; D is unresolved. The length of the CDR3 is 14 residues. Per the germline V gene, CDR1 is MGHRA and CDR2 is YSYEKL. CDR3 sequence: CASSEDSLSYEQYF. The CDR3 nucleotides read TGCGCCAGCAGCGAAGATTCCTTGTCCTACGAGCAGTACTTC.

This clone was observed once. The rearrangement joins TRBV20-1 to TRBJ2-3; D is perhaps TRBD2 (6 bases). Deletions cut 4 bases from V and 10 bases from J, with 12 bases between. The CDR3 extends over 11 amino acids. The germline V gene encodes CDR1 DFQATT and CDR2 SNEGSKA (reference sequence). DNA for the CDR3: TGCAGTGCTACTGCGGGAAGCTCGCAGTATTTT. It yields the protein CSATAGSSQYF.

The chain carries TRBV6-1 and TRBJ1-1; no reliable D call. V was cut by 6 bases and J by 1 base, with 9 bases left in between. The V gene's germline CDR1 is MNHNS and CDR2 SASEGT. CDR3 size: 13 residues. CDR3 region: CASSTVENTEAFF. Written as DNA, the CDR3 is TGTGCCAGCAGCACAGTGGAGAACACTGAAGCTTTCTTT.